The clone carrying this T cell receptor (beta chain) is a singleton in its sample. What it binds is unknown. CDR1 is LNHDA, CDR2 SQIVND, per germline (reference sequence). V shed 7 bases and J shed 2 bases, with 15 bases lying between them. The CDR3 runs to 15 residues. The protocol was immunoSEQ multiplex PCR, while the TCRdb copy is restricted to in-frame clones and leaves out a portion. Of 90,000 to 150,000 clones detected, approximately 92% appear once; the ten largest clones hold 0.095% to 0.15%. These data originate in a study of graft-versus-host responses after intestinal transplantation. On the study more broadly: The transplants performed in recipients were multivisceral, liver-intestinal, or isolated intestinal. Each recipient received anti-thymocyte globulin induction, then tacrolimus and steroids for about 3 years.

Notes on the study in general: Association was observed between peak circulating GvH clone levels and early post-transplant HvG declines.

Sample: unstimulated CD4+ T cells sorted from spleen or lymph node cells, taken before intestinal transplant. The sequence derives from a human donor who received an intestinal transplant. V is TRBV19 and J is TRBJ2-1, with D perhaps matching TRBD2 (6 bases). The CDR3 region has the DNA TGTGCCAGTACCCGTCGTCGGGAGACCTACAATGAGCAGTTCTTC. It is translated as CASTRRRETYNEQFF. The full variable domain, its missing parts supplied by reference TRBV19 and TRBJ2-1, is DGGITQSPKYLFRKEGQNVTLSCEQNLNHDAMYWYRQDPGQGLRLIYYSQIVNDFQKGDIAEGYSVSREKKESFPLTVTSAQKNPTAFYLCASTRRRETYNEQFFGPGTRLTVL.